This T cell receptor (beta chain) was documented in a study of CXCR3-negative and CXCR3-positive naive CD8 T cells. Findings of the study overall: In CXCR3-positive naive cells, the TRB CDR3s were more hydrophobic than in CXCR3-negative naive cells. Sequencing showed both naive subsets with comparably high diversity, and memory CD8+ cells much lower.

The CDR3 runs to 14 residues. CDR1 and CDR2 (germline): SQVTM, ANQGSEA. Regarding this clonotype: Antigen specificity is unknown.

UMI labels and 5' RACE were used to prepare the TRB cDNA libraries. TCRdb re-called the 5' RACE reads; one entry per CDR3 protein, DNA not given. Recorded for this sample: 65,000 to 95,000 distinct CDR3 sequences. The chain carries TRBV29-1 and TRBJ2-3; TCRdb lists TRBD1, though no DNA is available to test this call. The clonotype was recovered from a human donor in good health. Some clones in this sample may be carry-over from other donors' samples. Sample: naive CXCR3- CD8+ T cells from blood. Subset specified: CD45RO-CCR7+CD27+CD95- naive CD8+ T cells lacking CXCR3 (TNR3-). The chain's CDR3 is CSVVGRGGTDTQYF.